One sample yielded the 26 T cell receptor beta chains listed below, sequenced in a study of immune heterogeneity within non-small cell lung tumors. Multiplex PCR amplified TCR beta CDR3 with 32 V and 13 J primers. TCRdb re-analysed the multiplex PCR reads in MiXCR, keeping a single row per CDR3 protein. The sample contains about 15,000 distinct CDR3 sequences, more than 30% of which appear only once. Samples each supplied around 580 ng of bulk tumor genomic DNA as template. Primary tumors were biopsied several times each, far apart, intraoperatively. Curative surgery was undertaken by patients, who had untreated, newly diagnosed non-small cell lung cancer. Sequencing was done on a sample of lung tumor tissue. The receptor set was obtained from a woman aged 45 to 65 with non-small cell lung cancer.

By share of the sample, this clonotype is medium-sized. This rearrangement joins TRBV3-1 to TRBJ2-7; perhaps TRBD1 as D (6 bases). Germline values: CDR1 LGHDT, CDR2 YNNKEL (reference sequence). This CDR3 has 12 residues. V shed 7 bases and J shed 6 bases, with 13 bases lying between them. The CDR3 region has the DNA TGTGCCAGCATGGTACAGGGCTCCGAGCAGTACTTC. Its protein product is CASMVQGSEQYF.

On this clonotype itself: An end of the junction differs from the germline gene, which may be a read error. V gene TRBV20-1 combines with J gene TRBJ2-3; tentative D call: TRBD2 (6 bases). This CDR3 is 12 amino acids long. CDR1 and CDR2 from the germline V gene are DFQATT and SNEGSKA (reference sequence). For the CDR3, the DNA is TGCAGTTCTAGTTCGGGGGCAGATACGCAGTATTTT. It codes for CSSSSGADTQYF.

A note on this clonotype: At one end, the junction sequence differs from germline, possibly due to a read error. CDR3 bases: TGTGCCACCCATGGGACTAGCGGGACAGACAATAAGCAGTTCTTC. It translates to CATHGTSGTDNKQFF. The chain has TRBV2 and TRBJ2-1; 13 nucleotides match TRBD2. Per the germline V gene, CDR1 is SNHLY and CDR2 is FYNNEI. CDR3 length: 15 amino acids.

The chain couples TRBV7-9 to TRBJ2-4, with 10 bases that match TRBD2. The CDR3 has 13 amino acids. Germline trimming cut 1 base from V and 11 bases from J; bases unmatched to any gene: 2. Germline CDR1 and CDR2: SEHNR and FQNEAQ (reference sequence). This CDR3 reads CASSLGLAGVQYF. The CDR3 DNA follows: TGTGCCAGCAGCTTAGGACTAGCGGGCGTTCAGTACTTC.

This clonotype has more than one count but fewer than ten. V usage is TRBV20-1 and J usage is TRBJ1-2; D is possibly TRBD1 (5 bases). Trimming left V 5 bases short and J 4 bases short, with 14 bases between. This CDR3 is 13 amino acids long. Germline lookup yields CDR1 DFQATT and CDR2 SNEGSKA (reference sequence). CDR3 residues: CSAPGTVGYGYTF. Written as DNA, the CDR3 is TGCAGTGCTCCTGGGACGGTCGGCTATGGCTACACCTTC.

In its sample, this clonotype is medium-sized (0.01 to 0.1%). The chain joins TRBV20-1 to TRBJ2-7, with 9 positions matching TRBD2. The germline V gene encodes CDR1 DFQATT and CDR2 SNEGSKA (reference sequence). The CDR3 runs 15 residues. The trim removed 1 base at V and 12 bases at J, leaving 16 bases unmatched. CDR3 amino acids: CSARGLTGLASQVYF. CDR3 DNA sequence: TGCAGTGCTAGAGGCTTAACGGGACTAGCAAGTCAAGTGTACTTC.

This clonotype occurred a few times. As DNA, the CDR3 is TGTGCCACCAGCGCGCGTTCCGTGACCCAGTACTTC. It yields the protein CATSARSVTQYF. V is TRBV24-1 and J is TRBJ2-5, with D hard to call. Germline V lookup: CDR1 KGHDR, CDR2 SFDVKD. V was cut by 7 bases and J by 7 bases, with 12 bases left in between. The CDR3 extends over 12 amino acids.

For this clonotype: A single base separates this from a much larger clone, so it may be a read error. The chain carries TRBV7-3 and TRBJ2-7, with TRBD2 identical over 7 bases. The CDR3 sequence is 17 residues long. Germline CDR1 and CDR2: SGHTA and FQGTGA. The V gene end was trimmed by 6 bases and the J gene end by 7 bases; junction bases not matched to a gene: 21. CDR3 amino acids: CASRQVHPGRERREQYF. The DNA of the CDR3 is TGTGCCAGCAGGCAAGTCCACCCTGGGAGGGAGAGGCGAGAGCAGTACTTC.

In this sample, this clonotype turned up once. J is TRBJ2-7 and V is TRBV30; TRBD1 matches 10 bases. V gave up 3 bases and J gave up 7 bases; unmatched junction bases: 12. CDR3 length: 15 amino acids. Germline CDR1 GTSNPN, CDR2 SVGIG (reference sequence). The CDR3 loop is CAWRDPGQGFYEQYF. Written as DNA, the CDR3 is TGTGCCTGGAGGGACCCGGGACAGGGGTTTTATGAGCAGTACTTC.

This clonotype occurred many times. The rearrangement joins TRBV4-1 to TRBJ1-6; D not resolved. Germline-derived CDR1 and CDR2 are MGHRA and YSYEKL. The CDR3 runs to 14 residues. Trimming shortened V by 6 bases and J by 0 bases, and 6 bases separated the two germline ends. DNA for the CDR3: TGCGCCAGCAGTGAGTTCTCCTATAATTCACCCCTCCACTTT. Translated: CASSEFSYNSPLHF.

CDR3 coding DNA: TGCGCCAGCAGCGGGGGCGGACAGGGCTACGAGCAGTACTTC. Its protein is CASSGGGQGYEQYF. J is TRBJ2-7 and V is TRBV5-1; 8 bases line up with TRBD1. The V gene's germline CDR1 is SGHRS and CDR2 YFSETQ. V shed 4 bases, J shed 3 bases, and the junction held 6 bases outside the gene matches. The CDR3 totals 14 residues.

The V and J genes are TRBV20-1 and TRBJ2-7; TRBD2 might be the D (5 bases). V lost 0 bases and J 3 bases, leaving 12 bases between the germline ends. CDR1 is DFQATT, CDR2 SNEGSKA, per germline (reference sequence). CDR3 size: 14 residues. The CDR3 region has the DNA TGCAGTGCTAGAGAGCTCGGACGGGACTACGAGCAGTACTTC. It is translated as CSARELGRDYEQYF.

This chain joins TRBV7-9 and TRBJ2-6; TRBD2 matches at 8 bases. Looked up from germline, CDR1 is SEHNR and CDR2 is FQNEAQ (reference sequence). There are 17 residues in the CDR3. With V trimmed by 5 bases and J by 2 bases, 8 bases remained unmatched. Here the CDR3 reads CASSLGLVGTGANVLTF. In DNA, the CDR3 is TGTGCCAGCAGCCTGGGACTAGTCGGGACTGGGGCCAACGTCCTGACTTTC.

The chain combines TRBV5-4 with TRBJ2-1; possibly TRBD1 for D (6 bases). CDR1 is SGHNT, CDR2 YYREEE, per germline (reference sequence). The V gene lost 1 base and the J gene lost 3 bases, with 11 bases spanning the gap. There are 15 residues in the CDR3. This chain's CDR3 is CASSLQQGGYNEQFF. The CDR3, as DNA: TGTGCCAGCAGCTTGCAACAGGGCGGCTACAATGAGCAGTTCTTC.

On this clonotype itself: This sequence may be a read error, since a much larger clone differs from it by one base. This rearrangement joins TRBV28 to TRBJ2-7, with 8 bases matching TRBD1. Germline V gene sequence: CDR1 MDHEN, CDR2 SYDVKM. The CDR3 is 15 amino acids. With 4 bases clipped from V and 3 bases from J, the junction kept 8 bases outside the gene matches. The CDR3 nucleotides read TGTGCCAGCAGTTCAGAGACAGGGGCCTTCTACGAGCAGTACTTC. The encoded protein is CASSSETGAFYEQYF.

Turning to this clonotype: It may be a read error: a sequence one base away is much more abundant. The CDR3: CASIQEGDLDAFF. Here the CDR3 DNA reads TGTGCCAGCATCCAAGAGGGGGACTTAGATGCTTTCTTT. This chain joins TRBV3-1 and TRBJ1-1, with TRBD1 as a possible D gene (6 bases). The CDR3 covers 13 residues. The germline CDR1 and CDR2 sequences are LGHDT and YNNKEL (reference sequence).

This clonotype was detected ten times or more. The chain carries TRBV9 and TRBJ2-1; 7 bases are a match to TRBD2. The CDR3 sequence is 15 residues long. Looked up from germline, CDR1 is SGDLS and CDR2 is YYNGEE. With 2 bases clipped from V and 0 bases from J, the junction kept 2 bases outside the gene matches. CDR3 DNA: TGTGCCAGCAGCGTCCGGGACTACTCCTACAATGAGCAGTTCTTC. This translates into CASSVRDYSYNEQFF.

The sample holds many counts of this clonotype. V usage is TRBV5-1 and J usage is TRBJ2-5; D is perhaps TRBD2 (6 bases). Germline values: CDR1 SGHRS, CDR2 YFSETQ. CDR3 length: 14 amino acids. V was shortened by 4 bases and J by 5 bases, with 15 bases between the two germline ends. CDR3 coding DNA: TGCGCCAGCAGCCCTCTGGGAGGCGGGGAGACCCAGTACTTC. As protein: CASSPLGGGETQYF.

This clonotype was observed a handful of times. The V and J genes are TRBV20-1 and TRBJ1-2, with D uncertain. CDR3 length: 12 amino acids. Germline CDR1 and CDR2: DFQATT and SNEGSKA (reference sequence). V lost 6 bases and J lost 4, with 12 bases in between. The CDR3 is CSAPDLIYGYTF. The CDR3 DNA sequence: TGCAGTGCCCCCGACTTAATCTATGGCTACACCTTC.

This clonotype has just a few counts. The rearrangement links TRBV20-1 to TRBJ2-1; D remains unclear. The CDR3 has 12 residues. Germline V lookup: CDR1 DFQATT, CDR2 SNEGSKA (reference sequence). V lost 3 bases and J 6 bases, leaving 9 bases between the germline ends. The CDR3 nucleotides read TGCAGTGCTAGTCCCCCGAGCAATGAGCAGTTCTTC. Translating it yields CSASPPSNEQFF.

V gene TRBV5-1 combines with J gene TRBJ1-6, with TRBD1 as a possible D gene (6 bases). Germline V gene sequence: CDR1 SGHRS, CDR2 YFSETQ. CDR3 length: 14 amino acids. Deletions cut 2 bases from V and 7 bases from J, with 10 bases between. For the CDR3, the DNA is TGCGCCAGCAGCTTAGGACAGCCCAATTCACCCCTCCACTTT. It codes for CASSLGQPNSPLHF. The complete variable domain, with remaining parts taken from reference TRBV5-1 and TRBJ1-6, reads KAGVTQTPRYLIKTRGQQVTLSCSPISGHRSVSWYQQTPGQGLQFLFEYFSETQRNKGNFPGRFSGRQFSNSRSEMNVSTLELGDSALYLCASSLGQPNSPLHFGNGTRLTVT.

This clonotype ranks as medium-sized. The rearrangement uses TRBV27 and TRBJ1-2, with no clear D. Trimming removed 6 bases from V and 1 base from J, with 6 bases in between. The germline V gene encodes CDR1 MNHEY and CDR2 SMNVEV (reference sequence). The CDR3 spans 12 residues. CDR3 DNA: TGTGCCAGCAGAGGGCTTAACTATGGCTACACCTTC. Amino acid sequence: CASRGLNYGYTF.

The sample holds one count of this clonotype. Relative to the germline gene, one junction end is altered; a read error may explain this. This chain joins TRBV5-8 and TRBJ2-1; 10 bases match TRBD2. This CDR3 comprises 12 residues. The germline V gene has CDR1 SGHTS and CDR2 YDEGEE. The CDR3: CASSVLQREGVF. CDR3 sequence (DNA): TGTGCCAGCAGCGTTCTTCAGCGGGAGGGGGTCTTC. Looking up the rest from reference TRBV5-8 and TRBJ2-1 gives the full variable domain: EAGVTQSPTHLIKTRGQQATLRCSPISGHTSVYWYQQALGLGLQFLLWYDEGEERNRGNFPPRFSGRQFPNYSSELNVNALELEDSALYLCASSVLQREGVFGPGTRLTVL.

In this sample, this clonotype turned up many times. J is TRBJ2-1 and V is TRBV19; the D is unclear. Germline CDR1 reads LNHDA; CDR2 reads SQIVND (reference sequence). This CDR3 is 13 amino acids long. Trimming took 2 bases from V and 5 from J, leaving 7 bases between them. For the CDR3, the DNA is TGTGCCAGTAGTATAAAAGTGAACAATGAGCAGTTCTTC. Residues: CASSIKVNNEQFF.

CDR3 protein: CASSSTDGNYGYTF. The CDR3 bases are TGTGCCAGCAGCTCGACTGACGGTAACTATGGCTACACCTTC. This chain joins TRBV11-2 and TRBJ1-2; D is ambiguous. Germline V gene sequence: CDR1 SGHAT, CDR2 FQNNGV. V lost 4 bases, J lost 1 base, and 10 bases lay in between. The CDR3 loop spans 14 amino acids.

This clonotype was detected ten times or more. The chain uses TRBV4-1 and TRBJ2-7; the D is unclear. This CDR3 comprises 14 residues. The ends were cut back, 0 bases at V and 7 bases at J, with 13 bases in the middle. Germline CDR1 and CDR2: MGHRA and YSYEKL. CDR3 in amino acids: CASSQEELAGEQYF. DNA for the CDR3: TGCGCCAGCAGCCAAGAGGAATTAGCTGGGGAGCAGTACTTC.